The entry below describes one T cell receptor beta chain. Its matching antigen is unknown. This specimen belongs to a study of cytomegalovirus exposure and HLA in healthy donors. Study information: The use of the same platform for the approximately 110 validation repertoires and the 550 to 700 first-cohort repertoires was reported by a later analysis. Broader study findings: The study put some 150 TCR beta chains on its list as cytomegalovirus-associated. Reported results showed that the classifier diagnosed cytomegalovirus status with high specificity and sensitivity.

Assay used: immunoSEQ multiplex PCR; TCRdb lists only in-frame clones, some missing. The table lists approximately 180,000 clones, around 87% of them singletons. What was sequenced was PBMCs. This TCR was sampled from a woman in her 30s in good health and CMV-seronegative.

CDR3 protein: CASSMTVGGDLNYGYTF. Here the CDR3 DNA reads TGCGCCAGCAGTATGACAGTCGGGGGGGACCTTAACTATGGCTACACCTTC. The chain has TRBV5-1 and TRBJ1-2, with D possibly being TRBD1 (5 bases). V lost 5 bases and J 1 base, leaving 21 bases between the germline ends. The CDR3 totals 17 residues. The germline gives CDR1 SGHRS, CDR2 YFSETQ.